Listed below are T cell receptor beta chains from one sample, sequenced in a study of blood T cell repertoires in COVID-19. Profiling relied on immunoSEQ multiplex PCR, and the TCRdb table lists in-frame clones only, not all of them. Among 200,000 to 250,000 clones listed, approximately 83% were seen once. Sample: peripheral blood. The receptors derive from a woman in her 30s who had recovered from COVID-19. The CDR3 runs from the conserved cysteine through the conserved F or W. The D gene is left open where the match is weak. Size values are once, few and many counts, or a class for expanded clones, and some rows have none.

. | TRBJ2-3 | TRBD2 | TRBV5-1 | CASRLPGLAGFTDTQYF | TGCGCCAGCAGGCTGCCGGGACTAGCGGGTTTCACAGATACGCAGTATTTT
. | TRBJ2-7 | . | TRBV28 | CASSNRDTSYEQYF | TGTGCCAGCAGTAATCGAGACACCTCCTACGAGCAGTACTTC
. | TRBJ2-5 | . | TRBV4-1 | CASSQGVFIAAAETQYF | TGCGCCAGCAGCCAGGGTGTTTTTATCGCGGCGGCGGAGACCCAGTACTTC
. | TRBJ2-6 | TRBD2 | TRBV27 | CASTVLAANSGANVLTF | TGTGCCAGCACCGTCCTAGCGGCAAACTCTGGGGCCAACGTCCTGACTTTC
. | TRBJ2-5 | TRBD1 | TRBV5-6 | CASTLGTVRQETQYF | TGTGCCAGCACCTTGGGGACAGTTCGCCAAGAGACCCAGTACTTC
. | TRBJ1-3 | . | TRBV4-1 | CASSQRTGSSGNTIYF | TGCGCCAGCAGCCAACGGACGGGAAGCTCTGGAAACACCATATATTTT
. | TRBJ2-1 | . | TRBV29-1 | CSVEGLANEQFF | TGCAGCGTTGAGGGCCTAGCGAATGAGCAGTTCTTC
few | TRBJ2-7 | . | TRBV10-3 | CAITEDTAENEQYF | TGTGCCATCACTGAAGACACTGCCGAGAACGAGCAGTACTTC
. | TRBJ2-3 | . | TRBV27 | CASRLQGADTQYF | TGTGCCAGCAGGCTCCAGGGTGCAGATACGCAGTATTTT
. | TRBJ2-3 | . | TRBV19 | CASSIKRFTDTQYF | TGTGCCAGTAGTATAAAGCGGTTCACAGATACGCAGTATTTT
. | TRBJ2-2 | TRBD2 | TRBV19 | CASSTSGTSGRNTGELFF | TGTGCCAGTAGTACTTCCGGGACTAGCGGGAGGAACACCGGGGAGCTGTTTTTT
few | TRBJ2-1 | . | TRBV3-1/TRBV3-2 | CASSHLRLVPNNEQFF | TGTGCCAGCAGCCACCTCCGACTCGTGCCAAACAATGAGCAGTTCTTC
. | TRBJ1-2 | . | TRBV29-1 | CSVQPGGKKGYGYTF | TGCAGCGTCCAACCCGGCGGGAAAAAGGGCTATGGCTACACCTTC
few | TRBJ2-7 | . | TRBV7-9 | CASSRSYEQYF | TGTGCCAGCAGTCGGAGCTACGAGCAGTACTTC
. | TRBJ1-4 | . | TRBV5-4 | CASSLTGQNEKLFF | TGTGCCAGCAGCTTAACAGGACAGAATGAAAAACTGTTTTTT
. | TRBJ1-2 | TRBD1 | TRBV5-4 | CASSLQGARYGYTF | TGTGCCAGCAGCTTACAGGGGGCGCGCTATGGCTACACCTTC